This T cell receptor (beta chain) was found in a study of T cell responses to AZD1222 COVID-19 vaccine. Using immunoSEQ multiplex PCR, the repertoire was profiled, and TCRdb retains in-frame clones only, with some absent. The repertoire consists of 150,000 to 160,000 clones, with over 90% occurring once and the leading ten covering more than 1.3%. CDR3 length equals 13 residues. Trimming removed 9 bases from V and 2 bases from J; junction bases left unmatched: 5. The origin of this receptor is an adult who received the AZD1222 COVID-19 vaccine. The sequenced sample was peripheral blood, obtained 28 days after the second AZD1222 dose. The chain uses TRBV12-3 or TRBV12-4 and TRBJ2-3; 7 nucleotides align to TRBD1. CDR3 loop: CARSTGNTDTQYF. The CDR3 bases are TGTGCCAGGTCGACAGGGAACACAGATACGCAGTATTTT.